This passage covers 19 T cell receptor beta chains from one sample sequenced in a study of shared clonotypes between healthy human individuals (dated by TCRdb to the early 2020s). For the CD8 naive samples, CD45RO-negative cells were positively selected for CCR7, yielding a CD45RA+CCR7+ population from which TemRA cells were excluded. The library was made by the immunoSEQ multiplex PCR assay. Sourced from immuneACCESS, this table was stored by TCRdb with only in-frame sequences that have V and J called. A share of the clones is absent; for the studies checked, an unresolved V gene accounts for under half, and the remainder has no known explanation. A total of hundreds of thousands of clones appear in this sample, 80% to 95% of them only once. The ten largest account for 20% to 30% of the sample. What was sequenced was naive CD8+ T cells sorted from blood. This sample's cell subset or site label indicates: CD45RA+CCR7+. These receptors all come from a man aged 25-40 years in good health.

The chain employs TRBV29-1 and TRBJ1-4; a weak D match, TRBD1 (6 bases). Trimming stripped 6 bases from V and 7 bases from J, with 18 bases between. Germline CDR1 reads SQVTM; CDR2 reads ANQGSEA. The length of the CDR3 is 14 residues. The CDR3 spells CSVIAAGASEKLFF. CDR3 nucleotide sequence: TGCAGCGTGATTGCAGCAGGGGCGAGTGAAAAACTGTTTTTT.

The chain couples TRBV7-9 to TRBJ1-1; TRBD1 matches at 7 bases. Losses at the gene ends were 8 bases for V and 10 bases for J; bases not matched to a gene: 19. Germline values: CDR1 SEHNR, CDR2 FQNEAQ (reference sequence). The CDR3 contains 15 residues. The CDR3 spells CASYDIRYRGWVAFF. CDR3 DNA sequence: TGTGCCAGCTACGATATACGCTACAGGGGATGGGTAGCTTTCTTT.

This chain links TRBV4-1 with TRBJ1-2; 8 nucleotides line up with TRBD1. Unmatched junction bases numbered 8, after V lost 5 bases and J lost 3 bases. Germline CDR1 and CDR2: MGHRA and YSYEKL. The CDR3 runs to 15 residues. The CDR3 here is CASSLRDRGDYGYTF. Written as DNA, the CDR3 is TGCGCCAGCAGCTTACGAGACAGGGGTGACTATGGCTACACCTTC.

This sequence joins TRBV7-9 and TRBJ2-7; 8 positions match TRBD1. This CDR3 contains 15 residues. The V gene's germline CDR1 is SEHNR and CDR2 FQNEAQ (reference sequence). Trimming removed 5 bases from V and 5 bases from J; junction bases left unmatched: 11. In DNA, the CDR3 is TGTGCCAGCAGCCCCCGACAGGGGAAGAGGGACGAGCAGTACTTC. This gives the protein CASSPRQGKRDEQYF.

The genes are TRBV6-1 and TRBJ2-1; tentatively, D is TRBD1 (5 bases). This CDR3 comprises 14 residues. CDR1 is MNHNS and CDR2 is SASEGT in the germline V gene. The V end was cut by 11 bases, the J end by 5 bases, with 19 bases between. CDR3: CALVRLQGHNEQFF. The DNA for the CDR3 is TGTGCCCTGGTGAGGCTCCAGGGCCACAATGAGCAGTTCTTC.

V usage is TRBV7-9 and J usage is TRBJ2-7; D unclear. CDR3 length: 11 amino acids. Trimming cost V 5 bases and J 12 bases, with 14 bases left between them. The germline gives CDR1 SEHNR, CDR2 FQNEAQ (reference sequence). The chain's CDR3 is CASSRSLVLYF. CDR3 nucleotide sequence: TGTGCCAGCAGCCGCTCCTTGGTCCTGTACTTC.

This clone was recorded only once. CDR3 loop: CASSLERGNNGRQPQHF. Here the CDR3 DNA reads TGTGCCAGCAGCTTAGAAAGGGGGAATAATGGTAGACAGCCCCAGCATTTT. The chain links TRBV11-2 to TRBJ1-5, with a weak D call TRBD1 (6 bases). The CDR3 runs to 17 residues. With 0 bases removed from V and 7 bases from J, the gap between germline ends came to 19 bases. Germline CDR1 SGHAT, CDR2 FQNNGV.

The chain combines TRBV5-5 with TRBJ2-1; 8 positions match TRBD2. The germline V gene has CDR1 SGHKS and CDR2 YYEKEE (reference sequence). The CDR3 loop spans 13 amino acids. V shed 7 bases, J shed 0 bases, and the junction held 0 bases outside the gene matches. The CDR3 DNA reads TGTGCCAGCGGGACTAGCTCCTACAATGAGCAGTTCTTC. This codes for CASGTSSYNEQFF.

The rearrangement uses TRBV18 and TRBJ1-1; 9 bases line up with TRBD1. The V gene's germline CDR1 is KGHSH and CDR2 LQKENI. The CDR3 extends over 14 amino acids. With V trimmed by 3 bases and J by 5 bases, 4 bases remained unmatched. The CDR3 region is CASSPQDRGTEAFF. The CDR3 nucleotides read TGTGCCAGCTCACCGCAGGACAGGGGAACTGAAGCTTTCTTT.

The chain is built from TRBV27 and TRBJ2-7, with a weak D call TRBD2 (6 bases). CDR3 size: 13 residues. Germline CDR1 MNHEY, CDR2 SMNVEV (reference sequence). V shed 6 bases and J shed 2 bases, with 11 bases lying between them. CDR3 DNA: TGTGCCAGCAGACTTGGAGGGGCCTACGAGCAGTACTTC. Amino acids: CASRLGGAYEQYF.

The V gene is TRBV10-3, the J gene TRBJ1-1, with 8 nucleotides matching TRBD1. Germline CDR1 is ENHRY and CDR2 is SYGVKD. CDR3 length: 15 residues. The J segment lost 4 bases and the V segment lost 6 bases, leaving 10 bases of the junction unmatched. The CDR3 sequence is CAIRRAGQGSTEAFF. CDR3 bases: TGTGCCATCAGAAGAGCCGGACAGGGAAGCACTGAAGCTTTCTTT.

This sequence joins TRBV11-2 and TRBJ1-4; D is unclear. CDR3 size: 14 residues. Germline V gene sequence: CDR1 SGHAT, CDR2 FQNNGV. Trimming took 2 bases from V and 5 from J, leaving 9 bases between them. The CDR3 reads CASSLRGGNEKLFF. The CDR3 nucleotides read TGTGCCAGCAGCTTACGTGGAGGGAATGAAAAACTGTTTTTT.

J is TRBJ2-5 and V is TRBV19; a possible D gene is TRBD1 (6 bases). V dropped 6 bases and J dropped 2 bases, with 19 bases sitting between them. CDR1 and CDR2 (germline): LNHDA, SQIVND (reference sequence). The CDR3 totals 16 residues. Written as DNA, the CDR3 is TGTGCCAGTAGCTTGGAGTCCGGGACAATGCAAGAGACCCAGTACTTC. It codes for CASSLESGTMQETQYF.

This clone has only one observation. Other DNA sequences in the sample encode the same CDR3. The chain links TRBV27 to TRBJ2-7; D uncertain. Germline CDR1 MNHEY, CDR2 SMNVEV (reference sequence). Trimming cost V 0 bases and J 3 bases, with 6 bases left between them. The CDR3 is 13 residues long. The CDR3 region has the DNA TGTGCCAGCAGTTTATCGGGCGGCTACGAGCAGTACTTC. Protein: CASSLSGGYEQYF.

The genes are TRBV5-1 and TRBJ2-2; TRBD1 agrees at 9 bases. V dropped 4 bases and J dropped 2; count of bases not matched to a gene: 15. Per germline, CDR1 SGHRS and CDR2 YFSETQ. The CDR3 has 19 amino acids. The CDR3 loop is CASSGPRTGASFNTGELFF. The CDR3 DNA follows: TGCGCCAGCAGCGGTCCCAGGACAGGGGCCTCCTTTAACACCGGGGAGCTGTTTTTT.

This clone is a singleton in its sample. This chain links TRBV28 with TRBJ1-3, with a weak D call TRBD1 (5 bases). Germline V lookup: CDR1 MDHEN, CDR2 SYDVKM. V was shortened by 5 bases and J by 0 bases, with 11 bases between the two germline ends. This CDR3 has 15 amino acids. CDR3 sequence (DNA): TGTGCCAGCAGTGCTGACAGAACCTCTGGAAACACCATATATTTT. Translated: CASSADRTSGNTIYF.

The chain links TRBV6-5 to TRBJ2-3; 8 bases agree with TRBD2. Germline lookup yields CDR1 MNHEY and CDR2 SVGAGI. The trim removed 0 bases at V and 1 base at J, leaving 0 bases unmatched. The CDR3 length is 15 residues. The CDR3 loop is CASSYSREGTDTQYF. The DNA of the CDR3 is TGTGCCAGCAGTTACTCGCGGGAGGGCACAGATACGCAGTATTTT.

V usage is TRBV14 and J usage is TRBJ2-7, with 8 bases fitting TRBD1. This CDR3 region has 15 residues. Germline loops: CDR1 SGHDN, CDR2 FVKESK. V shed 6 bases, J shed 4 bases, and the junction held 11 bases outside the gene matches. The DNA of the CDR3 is TGTGCCAGCAGTCGAACGACAGGGGTTGGTTACGAGCAGTACTTC. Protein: CASSRTTGVGYEQYF. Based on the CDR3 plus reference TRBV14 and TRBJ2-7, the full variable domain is EAGVTQFPSHSVIEKGQTVTLRCDPISGHDNLYWYRRVMGKEIKFLLHFVKESKQDESGMPNNRFLAERTGGTYSTLKVQPAELEDSGVYFCASSRTTGVGYEQYFGPGTRLTVT.

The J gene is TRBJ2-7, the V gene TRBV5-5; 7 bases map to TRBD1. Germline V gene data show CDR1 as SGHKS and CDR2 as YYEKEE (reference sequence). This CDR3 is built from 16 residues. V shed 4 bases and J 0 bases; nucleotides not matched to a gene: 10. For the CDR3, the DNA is TGTGCCAGCAGCCGACTCGACAGGGCCAACTCCTACGAGCAGTACTTC. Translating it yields CASSRLDRANSYEQYF.